This TCR beta chain was identified during a study of cytomegalovirus exposure and HLA in healthy donors (dated by TCRdb to the late 2010s). Describing the broader study: An earlier analysis of around 600 of the donors reported roughly 270 Gb of sequence data and some 120 million unique TCR beta sequences from about 179 million T cells. Approximately 330 gigabases of sequencing data and roughly 81 million unique TCR sequences made up an early release that covered 500 to 650 HLA-typed donors. Of the 300 to 500 genotyped donors, more than 75% were placed in the genetic ancestry cluster associated with self-reported Caucasian donors. The study aimed to test whether cataloging public T cell receptors could reveal signatures of past pathogen exposure. The T cell repertoires of several hundred subjects were profiled by immunosequencing and related to cytomegalovirus serostatus. Along with the approximately 700-subject first cohort, a separate validation cohort of over a hundred different subjects was used. High-throughput TCR immunosequencing, statistical association of individual TCRs with disease status, and machine learning were combined to predict cytomegalovirus infection status. A later analysis re-analyzed previously published TCR beta repertoires from about 730 donors and added high-resolution HLA genotyping to study TCR occurrence patterns. Rather than using new phenotypic data, the later analysis identified candidate immune exposures from TCR beta sequences and from how often those sequences occurred across donors. An earlier analysis of 587 of the donors applied high-throughput TCR beta sequencing to assess whether each TCR beta V gene segment acted as functional or pseudogenic. Donor age, sex, ethnicity and CMV serostatus were compiled together with the repertoire data. A later genetic analysis used genome-wide SNP genotypes for about 55% of the 666 donors, treating that subset as a discovery cohort. Every discovery cohort repertoire had been produced on one sequencing platform. HLA typing included class I and class II loci at four-digit resolution. The number of donors typed differed by locus, with about 629-640 for A, B, C, DRB1 and DQB1, roughly 550 for DQA1, under 610 for DPA1, and around 450 for DPB1. A handful of DR-DQ haplotypes were handled as single units for association and clustering because linkage in the cohort was strong. Across approximately 420 genotyped donors of the cohort, an average of about 240,000 unique TCR beta nucleotide sequences per donor were sequenced, and roughly 17% of those sequences were non-productive.

Paper-wide results and their limitations: V-gene and J-gene trimming of TCR beta chains was associated with a missense DCLRE1C variant in a later genetic analysis, and the association was replicated in an independent cohort. It was suggested by the authors that the approach could potentially be generalized to other disease states and immunological phenotypes. According to a later analysis, parvovirus B19, influenza, CMV and Epstein-Barr virus appeared linked to several top co-occurrence clusters. In this cohort, only TCR beta chains were sequenced, and detectable features were limited by the absence of alpha or paired-chain data. In a later analysis, some 18,000 TCR beta sequences were associated with specific HLA alleles at a false discovery rate of 0.05. Some IMGT-functional V segments, including TRBV6-2 and TRBV6-3, could not be told apart with the 87-base-pair reads, so those segments were excluded. Across donors, most TCR sequences were observed very rarely, whereas some public TCRs were present in many individuals. In both the original and validation cohorts, the classifier was reported to diagnose cytomegalovirus status with high specificity and sensitivity. The only immune exposure information available for the cohort was CMV serostatus. Correlated functional status among segregating V segments might reflect linkage disequilibrium, but an unknown experimental factor could not be ruled out. According to a later analysis, most CMV-associated TCR beta chains appeared to be HLA-restricted, and the HLA associations seemed to be driven largely by CMV exposure. Broadly in line with IMGT annotations, most TCR beta V segments showed up in productive rearrangements about 87% or about 30% of the time in an earlier analysis of approximately 640 of the donors. A further reported finding was that TCR beta sequences accurately predicted the HLA-A and HLA-B alleles for most subjects in the first cohort. A cluster of highly shared sequence variants was judged likely to represent a technical artifact of the sequencing pipeline. According to a later genetic analysis, donors in an Asian-associated ancestry cluster had fewer N-insertions in productive TCRs than the approximately 650-donor mean. According to a later analysis, TCR association rates differed among HLA loci, with DRB1 alleles showing the most associated TCRs and HLA-C alleles showing the fewest. Assigning TCR associations to individual alleles was difficult when HLA alleles, especially DR and DQ, strongly co-occurred. Approximately 16 rarely observed V segments, including chromosome 9 orphons, were excluded from the earlier analysis of several hundred of the donors because counts were too low. Because HLA typing was missing for some donors at each locus, association tests included only the typed subset. Roughly uniform sequencing depth across donors was assumed in presence/absence analyses, although this assumption may not hold. A later analysis found that HLA-associated TCR beta chains were more clonally expanded and had lower generation probabilities than equally common non-associated chains. The study listed 164 TCR beta chains as associated with cytomegalovirus. A few of the identified cytomegalovirus-associated TCR beta chains were confirmed in vitro to be specific for cytomegalovirus antigens.

Libraries came from the immunoSEQ multiplex PCR assay. The multiplex PCR relied on a mix of 60 forward primers for TCR Vbeta segments and 13 reverse primers for TCR Jbeta segments. The CDR3 region of rearranged TCR beta genes was amplified from genomic DNA with a multiplex PCR assay. The Illumina HiSeq System was used to sequence the amplified TCR beta libraries as 87-base-pair reads. Regarding the original processing steps: Across the 500 to 850 repertoires, a later analysis counted roughly 84 million unique TCR beta chains, 8.5 million to 12 million of which were shared by at least two donors. To remove PCR and sequencing errors, raw reads were error-corrected and collapsed into unique sequences using a nearest-neighbor algorithm that merged closely related sequences. V, D and J gene segments were assigned by aligning CDR3 sequences to IMGT reference sequences. For a sequence to be retained, at least a six-nucleotide match to both a V gene segment and a J gene segment was required. A rearrangement counted as productive if the CDR3 had no stop codons and remained in frame with V and J, and every other rearrangement counted as non-productive. CDR3 was defined according to IMGT convention as the region running from the second conserved V-encoded cysteine to the conserved J-encoded phenylalanine. Sequences without an unambiguous match to a single V gene segment were excluded from the earlier analysis of about 640 of the donors. An earlier analysis of 500 to 700 of the donors classified V segments as functional when productive rearrangements were above 56.7% and as segregating when the standard deviation between donors was above 5%. A statistical classification framework was developed to diagnose cytomegalovirus status using the catalog of TCR beta chain sequences. In a later analysis, TCR nucleotide sequences were compared against IMGT/GENE-DB human TR gene sequences so that V and J genes could be assigned. In a later analysis, CDR3 sequences and most-parsimonious VDJ recombination scenarios were assigned using the TCRdist pipeline. In a later analysis, each TCR beta chain was defined by its CDR3 amino acid sequence together with its V-gene family, and reads without a unique V-gene family were excluded. To address suspected cross-contamination and a sequencing artifact, a later analysis removed over 500 highly shared, low-generation-probability nucleotide sequences. A later analysis calculated a clonal expansion index for each public chain from normalized within-repertoire ranks of inferred template counts. In a later analysis, generation probabilities were computed using a VDJ recombination model fitted to out-of-frame rearrangements, and the results were checked against IGoR. In a later analysis, hypergeometric tests were used to score TCR-TCR, TCR-HLA and TCR-CMV co-occurrence, with a repertoire-size bias correction applied to TCR pairs. A later analysis estimated false discovery rates by permuting HLA or CMV assignments 20 times. A later analysis grouped co-occurring TCRs with DBSCAN, adding TCRdist sequence similarity when clustering within HLA-allele-positive subsets. Repertoires with fewer than 30,000 or more than 120,000 public chains were left out of co-occurrence clustering, as were a few repertoires with anomalous nucleotide sharing. TCRdb carries this immuneACCESS record with in-frame sequences only. Its versions omit some clonotypes, under half of them owing to an unresolved V gene in the studies checked, with the rest unexplained. The DNA was the basis for D and trimming; V, J and clone size are from that table. The table for this sample lists 180,000 or so clones; about 10% of them were counted only once. Together, the top ten hold 1% to 1.5% of the sample.

This clone has just a few counts. No cognate antigen has been identified for it. Nothing much larger sits one base from this clone, and base qualities are not available. The cohort was made up of approximately 700 healthy bone marrow donors. At the time of sampling, every cohort member was nominally healthy, though immune exposures that went unrecorded were likely present. The donor tested CMV seropositive and was one of the 289 seropositive cohort members. Every donor gave a peripheral blood sample, and the peripheral blood mononuclear cells from that sample were used for TCR beta sequencing. The Qiagen DNeasy Blood Extraction Kit was used to extract genomic DNA from the blood cell samples. The CDR3 runs 13 amino acids, cysteine and phenylalanine included. Kept here is only the CDR3 DNA, which spans 39 bases and is read in frame from base 1. V lost 4 bases and J lost 4 bases; the stretch between them is 10 bases long. The germline V gene specifies MGHRA as CDR1 and YSYEKL as CDR2.

The sequenced material came from PBMCs. The sequence came from a woman in her 30s in good health and CMV-seropositive. The rearrangement combines TRBV4-1 with TRBJ1-1; TRBD1 is a possible D gene, resting on 5 matching bases. The DNA sequence reads TGCGCCAGCAGCCGGGGGGGGATCACTGAAGCTTTCTTT. This yields the protein CASSRGGITEAFF.